This T cell receptor beta chain emerged from a study of blood T cell repertoires in COVID-19. Assignments of participants to cohorts depended upon their own reported clinical history. CDR1 LGHDT and CDR2 YNNKEL come from the germline V gene (reference sequence). V dropped 4 bases and J dropped 2 bases, with 14 bases sitting between them. The CDR3 is made up of 15 amino acids. This clone was recorded only once. Using immunoSEQ multiplex PCR, the repertoire was profiled, and TCRdb retains in-frame clones only, with some absent. Of roughly 360,000 clones in the sample, approximately 87% were seen once. This chain connects TRBV3-1 (or the pseudogene TRBV3-2) to TRBJ1-2; D possibly corresponds to TRBD1 (5 bases). The sequence was obtained from a young woman with acute COVID-19. Source material: PBMCs or T cells enriched from blood (not recorded which). CDR3: CASSPTGNGNYGYTF. The CDR3 DNA sequence: TGTGCCAGCAGCCCCACAGGAAACGGCAACTATGGCTACACCTTC.